These 6 T cell receptor beta chains were sequenced from one sample in a study of technical replicates of blood from several donors. Data came from immunoSEQ multiplex PCR; TCRdb stores just in-frame clones and leaves some out. The sample lists over 90,000 clones, about 96% occurring once. The sequencing input was T cells isolated from PBMCs. The receptors derive from a human donor in good health.

V usage is TRBV27 and J usage is TRBJ2-2; 8 bases line up with TRBD1. The junction had 12 bases not matched to a gene; V was cut back by 7 bases and J by 5 bases. Germline V gene sequence: CDR1 MNHEY, CDR2 SMNVEV (reference sequence). The CDR3 loop spans 16 amino acids. The CDR3 region is CASNSRWTGLTGELFF. The DNA for the CDR3 is TGTGCCAGCAATAGTAGATGGACAGGGTTAACCGGGGAGCTGTTTTTT.

V is TRBV28 and J is TRBJ1-2; 9 positions match TRBD1. The junction had 9 bases not matched to a gene; V was cut back by 6 bases and J by 7 bases. Germline V lookup: CDR1 MDHEN, CDR2 SYDVKM. The CDR3 spans 14 residues. The DNA of the CDR3 is TGTGCCAGCAGCGATCGGGACAGGGTGGGTGGCTACACCTTC. Amino acids: CASSDRDRVGGYTF.

CDR3 coding DNA: TGTGCCAGCAGCCAAATAGGACTAGCGGGAGTTTCGGAGACCCAGTACTTC. Its translation is CASSQIGLAGVSETQYF. The chain employs TRBV9 and TRBJ2-5, with 13 positions matching TRBD2. The junction had 11 bases not matched to a gene; V was cut back by 4 bases and J by 5 bases. This CDR3 is 17 amino acids long. The germline gives CDR1 SGDLS, CDR2 YYNGEE.

The chain uses TRBV2 and TRBJ1-5; D is undetermined. The germline gives CDR1 SNHLY, CDR2 FYNNEI. This CDR3 is built from 14 residues. Trimming left V 7 bases short and J 0 bases short, with 10 bases between. CDR3 protein: CASTGLSSNQPQHF. In DNA form, the CDR3 reads TGTGCCAGCACTGGACTTTCTAGCAATCAGCCCCAGCATTTT.

This rearrangement joins TRBV6-1 to TRBJ2-3, with 7 bases lining up with TRBD1. Losses at the gene ends were 6 bases for V and 5 bases for J; bases not matched to a gene: 8. This CDR3 is 14 amino acids long. Germline lookup yields CDR1 MNHNS and CDR2 SASEGT. The CDR3 sequence is CASSRTGQRDTQYF. CDR3 nucleotides: TGTGCCAGCAGCCGGACAGGCCAGAGAGATACGCAGTATTTT.

The chain has TRBV5-1 and TRBJ1-2; perhaps TRBD1 as D (5 bases). In germline, CDR1 is SGHRS, CDR2 YFSETQ. V lost 3 bases to trimming and J lost 7 bases, with 19 bases between them. This CDR3 is 15 amino acids long. The CDR3: CASSWGRWQGLGYTF. CDR3 DNA sequence: TGCGCCAGCAGCTGGGGTCGGTGGCAGGGCCTTGGCTACACCTTC.